This TCR beta chain was identified during a study of cytomegalovirus exposure and HLA in healthy donors (dated by TCRdb to 2016 to 2017). In the study overall: An earlier analysis of roughly 570 of the donors reported about 260 Gb of sequence data and approximately 120 million unique TCR beta sequences obtained from about 170 million T cells. The aim of the study was to test whether cataloging public T cell receptors could identify signatures of past pathogen exposure. Approximately 330 gigabases of sequencing data and 75 million to 85 million unique TCR sequences made up an early release that covered several hundred HLA-typed donors. HLA typing covered class I and class II loci at four-digit resolution. The study combined high-throughput TCR immunosequencing, statistical association of individual TCRs with disease status, and machine learning to predict cytomegalovirus infection status. To study patterns of TCR occurrence, a later analysis re-analyzed previously published TCR beta repertoires from around 670 donors and added high-resolution HLA genotyping. An earlier analysis of 500 to 650 of the donors applied high-throughput TCR beta sequencing to assess whether each TCR beta V gene segment acted as functional or pseudogenic. Besides the first cohort of about 730 subjects, a separate validation cohort made up of roughly 120 different subjects was used. The study profiled the T cell repertoires of about 720 subjects by immunosequencing and related them to cytomegalovirus serostatus. A later genetic analysis used genome-wide SNP genotypes for about three fifths of the 666 donors, treating that subset as a discovery cohort. Donor age, sex, ethnicity and CMV serostatus were compiled together with the repertoire data. The later analysis used no new phenotypic data to find candidate immune exposures, relying instead on TCR beta sequences and their occurrence across donors. Among approximately 370 genotyped donors of the cohort, an average of around 220,000 unique TCR beta nucleotide sequences was sequenced per donor, of which approximately 18% were non-productive. Among the roughly 400 genotyped donors, more than 70% belonged to the genetic ancestry cluster associated with self-reported Caucasian donors. Every discovery cohort repertoire had been produced on one sequencing platform. Roughly five DR-DQ haplotypes were treated as single units for association and clustering because of strong linkage in the cohort. Typing coverage varied by locus: roughly 629-630 donors for A, B, C, DRB1 and DQB1; roughly 510 for DQA1; around 610 for DPA1; more than 450 for DPB1. The paper's findings and limits, for the study overall: Presence/absence analyses assumed roughly uniform sequencing depth across donors, an assumption that may not hold. HLA typing was unavailable for some donors at each locus, so association tests used only the typed subset. An earlier analysis of approximately 590 of the donors showed that most TCR beta V segments appeared in productive rearrangements either about 87% or about 30% of the time, which broadly matched IMGT annotations. The cohort was sequenced for TCR beta chains only, and without alpha or paired-chain data the features that could be detected were limited. The classifier was reported to diagnose cytomegalovirus status with high specificity and sensitivity in both the original cohort and the validation cohort. A further reported finding was that TCR beta sequences accurately predicted the HLA-A and HLA-B alleles for most subjects in the first cohort. The study gave a list of more than 150 TCR beta chains associated with cytomegalovirus. Strong co-occurrence of HLA alleles, especially DR and DQ, made assigning TCR associations to individual alleles difficult. Across donors, most TCR sequences were observed very rarely, whereas some public TCRs were present in many individuals. An association between a missense DCLRE1C variant and V-gene and J-gene trimming of TCR beta chains was found in a later genetic analysis and replicated in an independent cohort. Because counts were too low, seventeen rarely observed V segments, including chromosome 9 orphons, were left out of the earlier analysis of approximately 580 of the donors. In a later analysis, TCR association rates were found to vary across HLA loci, with the most associated TCRs seen for DRB1 alleles and the fewest for HLA-C alleles. A cluster of highly shared sequence variants was judged likely to be a technical artifact of the sequencing pipeline. A later analysis found that most CMV-associated TCR beta chains appeared HLA-restricted, with HLA associations seemingly driven largely by CMV exposure. Specific HLA alleles were associated with 15,000 to 20,000 TCR beta sequences at a false discovery rate of 0.05 in a later analysis. A later genetic analysis reported fewer N-insertions in productive TCRs among donors in an Asian-associated ancestry cluster than the roughly 700-donor mean. The only immune exposure information available for the cohort was CMV serostatus. The authors suggested that the approach could potentially be extended to other disease states and immunological phenotypes. Compared with equally common non-associated chains, HLA-associated TCR beta chains in a later analysis were more clonally expanded and had lower generation probabilities. Several of the top co-occurrence clusters appeared to be linked to parvovirus B19, influenza, CMV and Epstein-Barr virus, according to a later analysis. Linkage disequilibrium might explain the correlated functional status among segregating V segments, but an unknown experimental factor could not be excluded. In vitro tests confirmed that a few of the cytomegalovirus-associated TCR beta chains recognize cytomegalovirus antigens.

Concerning this clone: There is no known antigen for this receptor. No much larger clone exists at a distance of one base, and base qualities are not known.

The method was the immunoSEQ multiplex PCR assay. For the multiplex PCR, a mixture combining 60 forward primers for TCR Vbeta segments and 13 reverse primers for TCR Jbeta segments was used. A multiplex PCR assay on genomic DNA amplified the CDR3 region of rearranged TCR beta genes. Amplified TCR beta libraries were sequenced as 87-base-pair reads on the Illumina HiSeq System. On the study's bioinformatics: A later analysis tallied 75 million to 95 million unique TCR beta chains across the 700 or so repertoires, and approximately 9.9 million of those chains were shared by two or more donors. Raw reads were error-corrected and collapsed into unique sequences by a nearest-neighbor algorithm in which closely related sequences were merged to remove PCR and sequencing errors. V, D and J gene segments were assigned by aligning CDR3 sequences to IMGT reference sequences. For a sequence to be retained, a match of at least six nucleotides was required to both a V gene segment and a J gene segment. Rearrangements were called productive when the CDR3 lacked stop codons and stayed in frame with V and J; all others were non-productive. CDR3 was defined according to IMGT convention as the region running from the second conserved V-encoded cysteine to the conserved J-encoded phenylalanine. The earlier analysis of 500 to 750 of the donors excluded any sequence lacking an unambiguous match to a single V gene segment. In an earlier analysis of a few hundred of the donors, V segments were called functional above 56.7% productive rearrangements and were called segregating when the between-donor standard deviation exceeded 5%. A statistical classification framework was built for diagnosing cytomegalovirus status from the catalog of TCR beta chain sequences. A later analysis assigned V and J genes by comparing TCR nucleotide sequences with IMGT/GENE-DB human TR gene sequences. Using the TCRdist pipeline, a later analysis assigned CDR3 sequences along with most-parsimonious VDJ recombination scenarios. In a later analysis, each TCR beta chain was defined by its CDR3 amino acid sequence together with its V-gene family, and reads without a unique V-gene family were excluded. To address suspected cross-contamination and a sequencing artifact, a later analysis removed around 600 highly shared, low-generation-probability nucleotide sequences. A later analysis calculated a clonal expansion index for each public chain from normalized within-repertoire ranks of inferred template counts. In a later analysis, generation probabilities were computed using a VDJ recombination model fitted to out-of-frame rearrangements, and the results were checked against IGoR. A later analysis scored TCR-TCR, TCR-HLA and TCR-CMV co-occurrence with hypergeometric tests, applying a repertoire-size bias correction to TCR pairs. To estimate false discovery rates, a later analysis permuted the HLA or CMV assignments 20 times. In a later analysis, co-occurring TCRs were grouped using DBSCAN, with TCRdist sequence similarity added in when clustering inside HLA-allele-positive subsets. Repertoires with fewer than 30,000 or more than 120,000 public chains, plus five repertoires with anomalous nucleotide sharing, were excluded from co-occurrence clustering. This immuneACCESS table, as held by TCRdb, lists in-frame sequences with V and J called but not all clones. Of the missing ones, under half trace to an unresolved V gene in checked studies; the others have no known cause. The DNA gave D and trimming, while V, J and clone size come from that table. Present in this sample are around 95,000 clones, around four fifths of which were seen just once. The ten largest clonotypes hold about 3.7% of the sample.

In total, 666 healthy bone marrow donors made up the cohort. At the time of sampling, every cohort member was nominally healthy, though immune exposures that went unrecorded were likely present. The donor tested CMV seropositive and was one of the 289 seropositive cohort members. A peripheral blood sample was provided by each donor, and peripheral blood mononuclear cells were used for TCR beta sequencing. The Qiagen DNeasy Blood Extraction Kit was used to extract genomic DNA from the blood cell samples. Sequenced: PBMCs. The TCR originated in a man younger than 45 in good health and CMV-seropositive.

The nucleotide sequence reads TGCAGCGTTTTGACAGGGGCCGGCTACAATGAGCAGTTCTTC. This yields the protein CSVLTGAGYNEQFF. In this chain, TRBV29-1 is recombined with TRBJ2-1; 8 of the junction bases match TRBD1. Counted from cysteine to phenylalanine, this CDR3 has 14 amino acids. Kept here is only the CDR3 DNA, which spans 42 bases and is read in frame from base 1. Trimming leaves V shorter by 5 bases and J shorter by 3 bases, with the junction holding 6 bases beyond the gene matches. The germline V gene specifies SQVTM as CDR1 and ANQGSEA as CDR2.